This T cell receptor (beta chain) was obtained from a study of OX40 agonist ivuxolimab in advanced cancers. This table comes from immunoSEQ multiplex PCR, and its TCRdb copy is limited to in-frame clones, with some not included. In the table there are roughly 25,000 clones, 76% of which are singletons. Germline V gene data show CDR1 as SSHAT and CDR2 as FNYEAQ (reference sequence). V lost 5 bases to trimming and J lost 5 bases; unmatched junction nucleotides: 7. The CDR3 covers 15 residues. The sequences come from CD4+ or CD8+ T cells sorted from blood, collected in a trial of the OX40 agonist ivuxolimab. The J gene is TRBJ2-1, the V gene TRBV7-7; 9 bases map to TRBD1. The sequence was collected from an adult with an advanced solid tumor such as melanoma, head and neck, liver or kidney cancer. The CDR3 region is CASSPNRGQNNEQFF. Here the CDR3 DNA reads TGTGCCAGCAGCCCGAACAGGGGGCAGAACAATGAGCAGTTCTTC.